This is a list of T cell receptor beta chains from one sample in a study of metastatic and nonmetastatic thyroid tumors. TCRdb re-called the PCR reads through MiXCR. Of 11,000 to 15,000 clones in the sample, approximately 28% were seen once. Sequencing used tumor tissue. These receptors were taken from a female donor with papillary thyroid cancer or a benign thyroid nodule (not recorded which). Some clones in this sample may be carry-over from other donors' samples. Each CDR3 is given with its conserved first and last residue. Fields, in order: J gene, clone size, D gene, V gene, CDR3 protein, CDR3 DNA. The D gene is left open where the match is weak. A row's size may be missing; if present it is once, few, many or a size class.

J gene: TRBJ2-3; clone size: many; D gene: -; V gene: TRBV10-2; CDR3 protein: CASLGFLIGTDTQYF; CDR3 DNA: TGCGCCAGCTTGGGCTTCCTTATCGGCACAGATACGCAGTATTTT
J gene: TRBJ1-3; clone size: -; D gene: -; V gene: TRBV11-3; CDR3 protein: CASGPNLGSGNTIYF; CDR3 DNA: TGTGCCAGCGGGCCAAATCTTGGCTCTGGAAACACCATATATTTT
J gene: TRBJ2-1; clone size: few; D gene: TRBD2; V gene: TRBV5-1; CDR3 protein: CALAGDNEQFF; CDR3 DNA: TGCGCTCTGGCGGGAGACAATGAGCAGTTCTTC
J gene: TRBJ2-7; clone size: large; D gene: TRBD2; V gene: TRBV9; CDR3 protein: CASSPRAGMGYEQYF; CDR3 DNA: TGTGCCAGCAGCCCCAGAGCGGGGATGGGGTACGAGCAGTACTTC
J gene: TRBJ2-5; clone size: -; D gene: -; V gene: TRBV28; CDR3 protein: CASSLSGFGETQYF; CDR3 DNA: TGTGCCAGCAGTTTATCGGGGTTCGGAGAGACCCAGTACTTC
J gene: TRBJ2-1; clone size: -; D gene: -; V gene: TRBV20-1; CDR3 protein: CSARDRDSYSYNEQFF; CDR3 DNA: TGCAGTGCTAGAGACCGAGATAGCTACTCCTACAATGAGCAGTTCTTC
J gene: TRBJ1-4; clone size: many; D gene: -; V gene: TRBV3-1; CDR3 protein: CASSQGTNEKLFF; CDR3 DNA: TGTGCCAGCAGCCAAGGCACTAATGAAAAACTGTTTTTT
J gene: TRBJ2-3; clone size: many; D gene: -; V gene: TRBV5-1; CDR3 protein: CASSRGVQGGVADTQYF; CDR3 DNA: TGCGCCAGCAGCAGGGGCGTACAGGGAGGGGTTGCAGATACGCAGTATTTT
J gene: TRBJ1-2; clone size: few; D gene: -; V gene: TRBV19; CDR3 protein: CATRRGFGYTF; CDR3 DNA: TGTGCCACCCGGAGAGGGTTTGGCTACACCTTC
J gene: TRBJ2-1; clone size: -; D gene: -; V gene: TRBV12-3/TRBV12-4; CDR3 protein: CASSVDRANNEQFF; CDR3 DNA: TGTGCCAGCAGTGTGGACAGAGCTAACAATGAGCAGTTCTTC
J gene: TRBJ2-2; clone size: -; D gene: TRBD2; V gene: TRBV4-1; CDR3 protein: CASSQSQRESTGELFF; CDR3 DNA: TGCGCCAGCAGCCAGAGCCAGCGGGAGAGCACCGGGGAGCTGTTTTTT
J gene: TRBJ2-6; clone size: -; D gene: -; V gene: TRBV28; CDR3 protein: CASSFGQISGANVLTF; CDR3 DNA: TGTGCCAGCAGTTTTGGTCAGATCTCTGGGGCCAACGTCCTGACTTTC
J gene: TRBJ2-7; clone size: -; D gene: -; V gene: TRBV3-1; CDR3 protein: CASRGQRAYEQYF; CDR3 DNA: TGTGCCAGCAGAGGGCAGCGAGCCTACGAGCAGTACTTC
J gene: TRBJ2-1; clone size: once; D gene: -; V gene: TRBV4-3; CDR3 protein: CASSQDTRANEQFF; CDR3 DNA: TGCGCCAGCAGCCAAGACACTCGAGCCAATGAGCAGTTCTTC
J gene: TRBJ1-1; clone size: few; D gene: -; V gene: TRBV3-1; CDR3 protein: CASRHTNTEAFF; CDR3 DNA: TGTGCCAGCAGGCACACGAACACTGAAGCTTTCTTT
J gene: TRBJ2-3; clone size: many; D gene: -; V gene: TRBV20-1; CDR3 protein: CSATSGPGFGMDTQYF; CDR3 DNA: TGCAGTGCTACCTCGGGGCCAGGGTTCGGTATGGATACGCAGTATTTT